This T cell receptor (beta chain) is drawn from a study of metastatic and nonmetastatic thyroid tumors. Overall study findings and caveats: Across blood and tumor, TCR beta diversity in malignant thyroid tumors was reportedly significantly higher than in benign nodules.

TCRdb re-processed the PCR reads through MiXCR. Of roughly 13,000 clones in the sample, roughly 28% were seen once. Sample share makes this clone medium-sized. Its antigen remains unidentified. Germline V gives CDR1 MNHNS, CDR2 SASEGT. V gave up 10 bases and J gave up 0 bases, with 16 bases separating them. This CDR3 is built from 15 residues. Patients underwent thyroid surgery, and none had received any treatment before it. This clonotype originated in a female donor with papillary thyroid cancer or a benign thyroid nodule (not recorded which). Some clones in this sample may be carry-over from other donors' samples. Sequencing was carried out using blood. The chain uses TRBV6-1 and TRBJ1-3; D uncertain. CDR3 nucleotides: TGTGCCACTGCCGACTACTCGTACTCTGGAAACACCATATATTTT. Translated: CATADYSYSGNTIYF.